Presented here are 10 T cell receptor beta chains from one specimen sequenced in a study of T-cell memory formation after mild COVID-19. Using its own MiXCR run on the 5' RACE reads, TCRdb lists one record per CDR3 protein. This sample yields hundreds of thousands of distinct CDR3 sequences, of which roughly 25% are seen a single time; around 13% belongs to the top ten. Sequencing was carried out using PBMCs or a T cell subset sorted from them (not recorded which). The receptors were sampled from an adult woman who had mild COVID-19 (a few samples of this study predate the infection). Cell type and time point are not known.

V and J are TRBV7-9 and TRBJ2-3, with 10 bases that match TRBD2. The V segment lost 2 bases and the J segment 5 bases; nucleotides outside the gene matches: 7. Germline values: CDR1 SEHNR, CDR2 FQNEAQ (reference sequence). The CDR3 totals 16 residues. In DNA, the CDR3 is TGTGCCAGCAGCTTAAAGCGGGGGGGCGGTGGAGATACGCAGTATTTT. Amino acid sequence: CASSLKRGGGGDTQYF.

V is TRBV4-1 and J is TRBJ2-7; 10 positions match TRBD2. CDR3 length: 16 amino acids. CDR1 is MGHRA, CDR2 YSYEKL, per germline. Unmatched junction bases numbered 5, after V lost 3 bases and J lost 0 bases. In DNA form, the CDR3 reads TGCGCCAGCAGCCAGCCAACTAGCGGGGACTCCTACGAGCAGTACTTC. As protein: CASSQPTSGDSYEQYF.

This clonotype was picked up a small number of times. The chain couples TRBV3-1 to TRBJ1-1; no reliable D call. Germline CDR1 LGHDT, CDR2 YNNKEL (reference sequence). V was shortened by 4 bases and J by 1 base, with 7 bases between the two germline ends. The CDR3 has 13 residues. Here the CDR3 DNA reads TGTGCCAGCAGCCGCCAAGAGAACACTGAAGCTTTCTTT. Protein sequence: CASSRQENTEAFF.

This clonotype was counted only a few times. The rearrangement joins TRBV5-1 to TRBJ2-1, with a tentative D call TRBD1 (5 bases). The germline V gene encodes CDR1 SGHRS and CDR2 YFSETQ. The CDR3 runs 13 residues. Deletions cut 0 bases from V and 6 bases from J, with 7 bases between. CDR3 bases: TGCGCCAGCAGCTTGGGCCAGGGCAATGAGCAGTTCTTC. Translation gives CASSLGQGNEQFF.

This clonotype was recorded at least ten times. A junction boundary mismatches the germline segment, possibly from a read error. The chain is built from TRBV5-1 and TRBJ2-7, with D perhaps matching TRBD2 (6 bases). CDR1 is SGHRS and CDR2 is YFSETQ in the germline V gene. The CDR3 is 12 amino acids. This CDR3 reads CASSSGGYEQYF. CDR3 sequence (DNA): TGTGCCAGCAGCTCCGGGGGCTACGAGCAGTACTTC.

The genes are TRBV5-4 and TRBJ2-1; TRBD2 aligns across 9 bases. There are 18 residues in the CDR3. Trimming removed 6 bases from V and 2 bases from J; junction bases left unmatched: 15. Germline V lookup: CDR1 SGHNT, CDR2 YYREEE (reference sequence). The CDR3 loop reads CASTGLAGKGGAYNEQFF. The CDR3 DNA is TGTGCCAGCACCGGGCTAGCGGGAAAGGGCGGGGCCTACAATGAGCAGTTCTTC. Combining the CDR3 with reference TRBV5-4 and TRBJ2-1 gives the whole variable domain ETGVTQSPTHLIKTRGQQVTLRCSSQSGHNTVSWYQQALGQGPQFIFQYYREEENGRGNFPPRFSGLQFPNYSSELNVNALELDDSALYLCASTGLAGKGGAYNEQFFGPGTRLTVL.

J is TRBJ2-3 and V is TRBV10-3, with D possibly matching TRBD1 (6 bases). The CDR3 loop spans 14 amino acids. Trimming shortened V by 4 bases and J by 1 base, and 9 bases separated the two germline ends. Germline values: CDR1 ENHRY, CDR2 SYGVKD. The CDR3 protein is CAISGRTGTDTQYF. CDR3 DNA sequence: TGTGCCATCAGTGGCAGGACAGGCACAGATACGCAGTATTTT.

The gene calls are TRBV6-6 and TRBJ2-6; D not resolved. The CDR3 runs 16 residues. Trimming cost V 7 bases and J 2 bases, with 15 bases left between them. Germline V gene lookup returns CDR1 MNHNY and CDR2 SVGAGI (reference sequence). CDR3 sequence (DNA): TGTGCCAGCATGGAGAAGCTAACCACTGGGGCCAACGTCCTGACTTTC. As protein: CASMEKLTTGANVLTF.

The table lists this clonotype with a few counts. The rearrangement uses TRBV5-4 and TRBJ2-3, with a weak D call TRBD1 (6 bases). Trimming took off 0 bases at V and 0 bases at J, with 11 bases between the two ends. CDR1 SGHNT and CDR2 YYREEE come from the germline V gene (reference sequence). CDR3 size: 16 residues. CDR3 protein: CASSLGAGESTDTQYF. The CDR3 DNA follows: TGTGCCAGCAGCTTGGGGGCAGGGGAGAGCACAGATACGCAGTATTTT.

This clonotype occurred a few times. This chain links TRBV19 with TRBJ2-1; D gene uncertain. From germline, CDR1 is LNHDA and CDR2 SQIVND (reference sequence). Trimming cost V 6 bases and J 6 bases, with 9 bases left between them. This CDR3 is built from 12 residues. The CDR3 is CASRRKGNEQFF. The CDR3 bases are TGTGCCAGTAGACGGAAGGGCAATGAGCAGTTCTTC.